Each of the 30 T cell receptor beta chains below was sequenced from the same sample in a study of blood T cell repertoires in COVID-19. Sequenced by immunoSEQ multiplex PCR; TCRdb stores in-frame clones only, minus some. The profile shows tens of thousands of clones, over 80% of them singletons. Input material: peripheral blood. The receptors were gathered from a human donor in a cohort sampled during active COVID-19.

This clone occurred once. This chain uses TRBV24-1 with TRBJ1-2; possibly TRBD1 for D (5 bases). The germline V gene encodes CDR1 KGHDR and CDR2 SFDVKD. This CDR3 has 16 amino acids. Trimming removed 5 bases from V and 5 bases from J, with 20 bases in between. The CDR3 DNA sequence: TGTGCCACCAGTGCCAACCTTGGGGCGGGATTATATGGCTACACCTTC. It codes for CATSANLGAGLYGYTF.

The chain links TRBV6-5 to TRBJ2-1, with 9 bases lining up with TRBD2. Germline CDR1 is MNHEY and CDR2 is SVGAGI. The CDR3 runs 15 residues. The J segment lost 6 bases and the V segment lost 6 bases, leaving 9 bases of the junction unmatched. CDR3: CASSLRTSAGNEQFF. The CDR3 DNA is TGTGCCAGCAGCCTTAGGACTAGCGCTGGCAATGAGCAGTTCTTC.

The chain couples TRBV28 to TRBJ2-7, with 9 nucleotides matching TRBD2. From germline, CDR1 is MDHEN and CDR2 SYDVKM. The CDR3 runs to 16 residues. Losses at the gene ends were 3 bases for V and 1 base for J; bases not matched to a gene: 7. DNA of the CDR3: TGTGCCAGCAGTTTTATGGCGGGAGGGTTGTCCTACGAGCAGTACTTC. It specifies CASSFMAGGLSYEQYF.

This chain connects TRBV7-2 to TRBJ1-1; a possible D gene is TRBD1 (6 bases). CDR3 size: 14 residues. Germline CDR1 is SGHTA and CDR2 is FQGNSA. The V end was cut by 4 bases, the J end by 1 base, with 10 bases between. CDR3 loop: CASSSQGRNTEAFF. CDR3 nucleotide sequence: TGTGCCAGCAGCTCACAGGGCCGGAACACTGAAGCTTTCTTT. The full variable domain, completed using reference TRBV7-2 and TRBJ1-1, is GAGVSQSPSNKVTEKGKDVELRCDPISGHTALYWYRQSLGQGLEFLIYFQGNSAPDKSGLPSDRFSAERTGGSVSTLTIQRTQQEDSAVYLCASSSQGRNTEAFFGQGTRLTVV.

This clone has just one count. V gene TRBV28 combines with J gene TRBJ2-1; D ambiguous. Germline CDR1 and CDR2: MDHEN and SYDVKM. The CDR3 is made up of 14 amino acids. V lost 2 bases, J lost 7 bases, and 12 bases lay in between. The CDR3: CASSLPQVQNEQFF. The CDR3 DNA reads as TGTGCCAGCAGTTTACCCCAAGTTCAGAATGAGCAGTTCTTC.

The genes are TRBV5-1 and TRBJ2-3; weak D call: TRBD1 (8 bases). Germline values: CDR1 SGHRS, CDR2 YFSETQ. The CDR3 has 14 residues. Trimming removed 4 bases at V and 6 bases at J, with 15 bases between. Here the CDR3 reads CASSPGQGGDTQYF. Written as DNA, the CDR3 is TGCGCCAGCAGCCCCGGACAGGGAGGGGATACGCAGTATTTT.

The chain joins TRBV7-9 to TRBJ1-2; possible D gene TRBD1, 5 bases. The V gene lost 5 bases and the J gene lost 5 bases, with 12 bases spanning the gap. The CDR3 has 13 amino acids. CDR1 and CDR2 (germline): SEHNR, FQNEAQ (reference sequence). The CDR3 is CASSRGEQYGYTF. The CDR3 DNA sequence: TGTGCCAGCAGCAGGGGCGAACAGTATGGCTACACCTTC.

V gene TRBV4-1 combines with J gene TRBJ2-5; tentatively, D is TRBD2 (5 bases). The CDR3 runs to 14 residues. CDR1 and CDR2 (germline): MGHRA, YSYEKL. Trimming cost V 4 bases and J 2 bases, with 11 bases left between them. The CDR3 here is CASSLGGPQETQYF. CDR3 DNA sequence: TGCGCCAGCAGCCTCGGCGGGCCTCAAGAGACCCAGTACTTC.

The chain links TRBV19 to TRBJ2-7; weak D call: TRBD2 (5 bases). Germline CDR1 is LNHDA and CDR2 is SQIVND (reference sequence). The V gene lost 7 bases and the J gene lost 6 bases, with 22 bases spanning the gap. The CDR3 extends over 15 amino acids. The CDR3 DNA follows: TGTGCCAGTAAAAAGGAGGTGGGCAGTTCAGGCGAGCAGTACTTC. Translated, it gives CASKKEVGSSGEQYF.

The V gene is TRBV9, the J gene TRBJ2-7; 14 nucleotides match TRBD2. The CDR3 runs to 16 residues. Unmatched junction bases numbered 8, after V lost 3 bases and J lost 6 bases. Germline CDR1 SGDLS, CDR2 YYNGEE. CDR3 loop: CASSGVGTSGSTEQYF. The CDR3 nucleotides read TGTGCCAGCAGCGGTGTAGGGACTAGCGGGAGTACCGAGCAGTACTTC.

The chain joins TRBV2 to TRBJ2-1, with D perhaps matching TRBD2 (7 bases). Germline V lookup: CDR1 SNHLY, CDR2 FYNNEI. V gave up 3 bases and J gave up 10 bases, with 10 bases separating them. This CDR3 has 12 amino acids. CDR3 protein: CASSDPGGEQFF. In DNA form, the CDR3 reads TGTGCCAGCAGTGATCCGGGGGGCGAGCAGTTCTTC.

The rearrangement uses TRBV19 and TRBJ2-2; 13 nucleotides align to TRBD2. Trimming cost V 4 bases and J 0 bases; bases outside gene matches: 2. Germline V CDR1 and CDR2: LNHDA, SQIVND (reference sequence). The CDR3 covers 17 residues. The CDR3 is CASSTGTSGANTGELFF. For the CDR3, the DNA is TGTGCCAGTAGTACCGGGACTAGCGGGGCGAACACCGGGGAGCTGTTTTTT. The full variable domain, with the rest looked up from reference TRBV19 and TRBJ2-2, is DGGITQSPKYLFRKEGQNVTLSCEQNLNHDAMYWYRQDPGQGLRLIYYSQIVNDFQKGDIAEGYSVSREKKESFPLTVTSAQKNPTAFYLCASSTGTSGANTGELFFGEGSRLTVL.

The CDR3 loop reads CASRPGLDPGRQYF. The DNA of the CDR3 is TGTGCCAGCAGACCGGGACTAGATCCTGGGCGGCAGTACTTC. The V call is TRBV3-1 (or the pseudogene TRBV3-2), the J call TRBJ2-7; the match to TRBD2 covers 8 bases. Germline CDR1 and CDR2: LGHDT and YNNKEL (reference sequence). The CDR3 loop spans 14 amino acids. Trimming cost V 6 bases and J 9 bases; bases outside gene matches: 13.

The rearrangement joins TRBV4-3 to TRBJ1-2; D ambiguous. V lost 0 bases to trimming and J lost 4 bases, with 15 bases between them. Germline lookup yields CDR1 LGHNA and CDR2 YSLEER. The CDR3 has 16 amino acids. In DNA, the CDR3 is TGCGCCAGCAGCCAAGATACGGGAGTCAGGAGCTATGGCTACACCTTC. Amino acid sequence: CASSQDTGVRSYGYTF.

The V and J genes are TRBV11-2 and TRBJ2-5; TRBD1 matches at 8 bases. Germline lookup yields CDR1 SGHAT and CDR2 FQNNGV. Trimming at V came to 5 bases and at J to 5 bases, leaving 7 bases not matched to a gene. The CDR3 covers 14 residues. In DNA, the CDR3 is TGTGCCAGCAGCCCCTGGACAGGGTTTGAGACCCAGTACTTC. It translates to CASSPWTGFETQYF.

V gene TRBV6-6 combines with J gene TRBJ2-1; 7 nucleotides line up with TRBD2. Unmatched junction bases numbered 8, after V lost 6 bases and J lost 3 bases. The CDR3 spans 15 residues. Per the germline V gene, CDR1 is MNHNY and CDR2 is SVGAGI (reference sequence). The CDR3 reads CASRIGASGYNEQFF. CDR3 coding DNA: TGTGCCAGCAGGATAGGGGCTAGCGGCTACAATGAGCAGTTCTTC.

The V call is TRBV2, the J call TRBJ1-2; no clear D. This CDR3 has 14 residues. With 2 bases removed from V and 4 bases from J, the gap between germline ends came to 11 bases. Germline V gives CDR1 SNHLY, CDR2 FYNNEI. The CDR3 spells CASSETGVSYGYTF. DNA of the CDR3: TGTGCCAGCAGTGAAACCGGAGTTTCCTATGGCTACACCTTC. The full variable domain, rest sourced from reference TRBV2 and TRBJ1-2, is EPEVTQTPSHQVTQMGQEVILRCVPISNHLYFYWYRQILGQKVEFLVSFYNNEISEKSEIFDDQFSVERPDGSNFTLKIRSTKLEDSAMYFCASSETGVSYGYTFGSGTRLTVV.

The CDR3 loop reads CSASDSRDSPNEQFF. The DNA of the CDR3 is TGCAGTGCTAGTGATTCCCGGGACAGTCCGAATGAGCAGTTCTTC. The genes are TRBV20-1 and TRBJ2-1; 7 positions agree with TRBD1. Per germline, CDR1 DFQATT and CDR2 SNEGSKA (reference sequence). Trimming at V came to 3 bases and at J to 7 bases, leaving 12 bases not matched to a gene. CDR3 length: 15 amino acids.

This clone was recorded once. This rearrangement joins TRBV27 to TRBJ1-2, with 9 bases matching TRBD1. V gave up 5 bases and J gave up 6 bases; unmatched junction bases: 7. Germline CDR1 reads MNHEY; CDR2 reads SMNVEV (reference sequence). This CDR3 is built from 14 residues. The CDR3 DNA reads as TGTGCCAGCAGTGGGGGGACAGGGCAAAATGGCTACACCTTC. Translating it yields CASSGGTGQNGYTF.

The CDR3 nucleotides are TGTGCCAGCAGCGTAGCCGGACAATATAATTCACCCCTCCACTTT. Amino acids: CASSVAGQYNSPLHF. This chain connects TRBV9 to TRBJ1-6; perhaps TRBD1 as D (5 bases). The CDR3 runs to 15 residues. The germline CDR1 and CDR2 sequences are SGDLS and YYNGEE. The germline V and J ends were trimmed by 0 bases and 4 bases, with 8 bases remaining between them.

The CDR3 region is CASRSGQGPYEQYF. The DNA of the CDR3 is TGTGCCAGCAGATCGGGACAGGGTCCCTACGAGCAGTACTTC. This chain links TRBV5-5 with TRBJ2-7; 9 positions agree with TRBD1. The J segment lost 2 bases and the V segment lost 5 bases, leaving 5 bases of the junction unmatched. CDR1 is SGHKS, CDR2 YYEKEE, per germline (reference sequence). The CDR3 totals 14 residues.

This clone was seen once. The gene calls are TRBV24-1 and TRBJ2-6; 10 bases align to TRBD1. This CDR3 is 16 amino acids long. The ends lost 11 bases at V and 0 bases at J; junction bases unmatched: 6. Germline V gene data show CDR1 as KGHDR and CDR2 as SFDVKD. The CDR3 spells CANLTGGLSGANVLTF. The CDR3 DNA sequence: TGTGCCAACCTGACAGGGGGCCTCTCTGGGGCCAACGTCCTGACTTTC.

The chain is built from TRBV14 and TRBJ1-1, with D tentatively TRBD1 (5 bases). The V gene's germline CDR1 is SGHDN and CDR2 FVKESK. Trimming shortened V by 4 bases and J by 6 bases, and 18 bases separated the two germline ends. This CDR3 is 15 amino acids long. CDR3 nucleotides: TGTGCCAGCAGCCTCCTGGCGGGGGGAGTGGCTGAAGCTTTCTTT. The encoded protein is CASSLLAGGVAEAFF.

The chain joins TRBV28 to TRBJ1-2; no clear D. The CDR3 has 13 residues. Germline V gene lookup returns CDR1 MDHEN and CDR2 SYDVKM. The V and J ends lost 9 bases and 1 base respectively, with 12 bases between them. In nucleotides, the CDR3 is TGTGCCAGTAGCGGGTTCTTTAACTATGGCTACACCTTC. Residues: CASSGFFNYGYTF.

The chain couples TRBV15 to TRBJ2-5; the match to TRBD1 covers 7 bases. Germline lookup yields CDR1 LNHNV and CDR2 YYDKDF (reference sequence). CDR3 size: 18 residues. V shed 0 bases, J shed 1 base, and the junction held 11 bases outside the gene matches. In nucleotides, the CDR3 is TGTGCCACCAGCAGAGATCTCTCGAAGCCAGGGGGCCAAGAGACCCAGTACTTC. It yields the protein CATSRDLSKPGGQETQYF.

The rearrangement joins TRBV30 to TRBJ2-7, with a weak D call TRBD1 (7 bases). Germline loops: CDR1 GTSNPN, CDR2 SVGIG (reference sequence). The CDR3 sequence is 16 residues long. V lost 0 bases to trimming and J lost 6 bases, with 21 bases between them. Written as DNA, the CDR3 is TGTGCCTGGAGTGTCCGGGTTGAGGAGGGGGCCAGCGAGCAGTACTTC. Residues: CAWSVRVEEGASEQYF.

The rearrangement joins TRBV28 to TRBJ1-1, with D hard to call. CDR1 and CDR2 from the germline V gene are MDHEN and SYDVKM. The CDR3 sequence is 11 residues long. The CDR3 sequence is CVSRGNTEAFF. The CDR3 DNA reads TGTGTCTCCCGGGGAAACACTGAAGCTTTCTTT.

This chain links TRBV28 with TRBJ1-6; possibly TRBD1 for D (6 bases). The ends were cut back, 5 bases at V and 7 bases at J, with 12 bases in the middle. The CDR3 has 14 residues. Germline lookup yields CDR1 MDHEN and CDR2 SYDVKM. The DNA for the CDR3 is TGTGCCAGCAGTCAGACAGGTGGAAATTCACCCCTCCACTTT. Translation: CASSQTGGNSPLHF.

This chain joins TRBV29-1 and TRBJ2-1, with D uncertain. The germline gives CDR1 SQVTM, CDR2 ANQGSEA. The V end lost 0 bases, the J end lost 4 bases, and 4 bases lay between the germline ends. CDR3 length: 12 amino acids. CDR3 in amino acids: CSVEDQYNEQFF. CDR3 DNA sequence: TGCAGCGTTGAAGACCAGTACAATGAGCAGTTCTTC.

The J gene is TRBJ2-3, the V gene TRBV9; 8 nucleotides align to TRBD2. The germline gives CDR1 SGDLS, CDR2 YYNGEE. Germline trimming cut 3 bases from V and 0 bases from J; bases unmatched to any gene: 6. The CDR3 is 16 amino acids. DNA for the CDR3: TGTGCCAGCAGCGGCTTGGCGGGGGGAAGCACAGATACGCAGTATTTT. It specifies CASSGLAGGSTDTQYF.